A single sample gave rise to the 27 T cell receptor beta chains below, sequenced in a study of CD4 T cells in relation to SARS-CoV-2 and coronaviruses. Before the COVID-19 pandemic, during about 2011-2019, CD4+ T cells were taken from unexposed donors. CD4+ T cells were isolated from the cells after less than 13 days of culture. Sequenced by immunoSEQ multiplex PCR; TCRdb stores in-frame clones only, minus some. The sample records around 16,000 clones, around three quarters being singletons. No cognate antigen is known for these TCRs. The material sequenced was CD4+ T cells from PBMCs, cultured in vitro. The origin of the receptors is a human donor in good health.

This rearrangement joins TRBV9 to TRBJ1-3, with 8 bases lining up with TRBD1. The CDR3 is 16 amino acids. Germline trimming cut 4 bases from V and 0 bases from J; bases unmatched to any gene: 6. Germline values: CDR1 SGDLS, CDR2 YYNGEE. The CDR3 bases are TGTGCCAGCAGCCCGGGACAGGACTACTCTGGAAACACCATATATTTT. Its protein is CASSPGQDYSGNTIYF.

The genes are TRBV11-2 and TRBJ2-2, with 7 positions matching TRBD2. J gave up 5 bases and V 7 bases, and 16 bases lay outside the gene matches. Per the germline V gene, CDR1 is SGHAT and CDR2 is FQNNGV. This CDR3 spans 17 amino acids. The CDR3 spells CASNRGREELGTGELFF. CDR3 in DNA: TGTGCCAGCAACAGAGGACGGGAGGAATTGGGGACCGGGGAGCTGTTTTTT.

The chain employs TRBV28 and TRBJ2-7; 8 bases line up with TRBD1. V gave up 6 bases and J gave up 7 bases; unmatched junction bases: 8. The CDR3 loop spans 13 amino acids. Germline V gene lookup returns CDR1 MDHEN and CDR2 SYDVKM. Here the CDR3 reads CASRGDRGWEQYF. CDR3 DNA sequence: TGTGCCAGCAGGGGTGACAGGGGCTGGGAGCAGTACTTC. Full variable domain (rest looked up from reference TRBV28 and TRBJ2-7): DVKVTQSSRYLVKRTGEKVFLECVQDMDHENMFWYRQDPGLGLRLIYFSYDVKMKEKGDIPEGYSVSREKKERFSLILESASTNQTSMYLCASRGDRGWEQYFGPGTRLTVT.

This clone came up a few times. The gene calls are TRBV30 and TRBJ2-5; the match to TRBD2 covers 7 bases. The junction had 10 bases not matched to a gene; V was cut back by 1 base and J by 5 bases. Germline V gene lookup returns CDR1 GTSNPN and CDR2 SVGIG (reference sequence). The CDR3 extends over 15 amino acids. This chain's CDR3 is CAWSGGEGRWETQYF. The CDR3 region has the DNA TGTGCCTGGAGTGGGGGGGAGGGCCGTTGGGAGACCCAGTACTTC. Looking up the rest from reference TRBV30 and TRBJ2-5 gives the full variable domain: SQTIHQWPATLVQPVGSPLSLECTVEGTSNPNLYWYRQAAGRGLQLLFYSVGIGQISSEVPQNLSASRPQDRQFILSSKKLLLSDSGFYLCAWSGGEGRWETQYFGPGTRLLVL.

J is TRBJ2-3 and V is TRBV6-5; D is possibly TRBD2 (6 bases). Germline V gives CDR1 MNHEY, CDR2 SVGAGI. Trimming cost V 9 bases and J 0 bases, with 13 bases left between them. The CDR3 length is 14 residues. The CDR3 DNA follows: TGTGCCAGTACGCGGGACCCCAGCACAGATACGCAGTATTTT. Protein: CASTRDPSTDTQYF.

This chain connects TRBV29-1 to TRBJ2-3; 7 nucleotides match TRBD1. CDR3 length: 15 residues. Germline V gene data show CDR1 as SQVTM and CDR2 as ANQGSEA. Trimming cost V 6 bases and J 0 bases; bases outside gene matches: 9. DNA for the CDR3: TGCAGCGTGGCCAGGGACAGCGCTAGCACAGATACGCAGTATTTT. It encodes CSVARDSASTDTQYF.

V gene TRBV19 combines with J gene TRBJ1-5; D is possibly TRBD1 (6 bases). The CDR3 runs to 15 residues. Trimming removed 2 bases at V and 5 bases at J, with 13 bases between. CDR1 and CDR2 (germline): LNHDA, SQIVND (reference sequence). CDR3 in amino acids: CASSITLGAYQPQHF. The CDR3 DNA reads TGTGCCAGTAGTATAACGTTGGGGGCATATCAGCCCCAGCATTTT.

This sequence joins TRBV12-5 and TRBJ2-3; D possibly corresponds to TRBD2 (5 bases). The germline V and J ends were trimmed by 6 bases and 4 bases, with 17 bases remaining between them. Germline V gives CDR1 LGHNT, CDR2 FRNRAP. CDR3 size: 15 residues. The CDR3 DNA is TGTGCTAGTGGCTCATTGGGGATTAGCGCAGATACGCAGTATTTT. Translating gives CASGSLGISADTQYF.

The CDR3 is CTSSPAKTSRDEQFF. CDR3 DNA sequence: TGCACCAGCAGCCCCGCGAAGACTAGCCGGGATGAGCAGTTCTTC. J is TRBJ2-1 and V is TRBV1; TRBD2, the table's D call, was not compared with the DNA. TRBV1 is designated a pseudogene. This CDR3 is built from 15 residues.

On this clone: The junction differs from germline at one of its ends, possibly a read error. V is TRBV30 and J is TRBJ1-6; D remains unclear. Germline assignment: CDR1 GTSNPN and CDR2 SVGIG (reference sequence). CDR3 length: 13 amino acids. The CDR3 loop reads CARRDGEKSPLHF. CDR3 nucleotide sequence: TGTGCCCGGAGAGACGGGGAAAAGTCACCCCTCCACTTT.

This chain links TRBV9 with TRBJ2-7; 7 bases agree with TRBD2. CDR3 length equals 15 residues. V was pared by 0 bases and J by 2 bases, with 5 bases of the junction left unmatched. Germline lookup yields CDR1 SGDLS and CDR2 YYNGEE. CDR3 sequence: CASSVGGGSAYEQYF. CDR3 DNA sequence: TGTGCCAGCAGCGTAGGGGGCGGGAGCGCCTACGAGCAGTACTTC.

CDR3 in amino acids: CASSLKGDSPLHF. CDR3 bases: TGTGCCAGCAGCTTGAAGGGGGATTCACCCCTCCACTTT. V usage is TRBV5-6 and J usage is TRBJ1-6, with D perhaps matching TRBD1 (6 bases). CDR1 SGHDT and CDR2 YYEEEE come from the germline V gene. Trimming left V 1 base short and J 8 bases short, with 7 bases between. There are 13 residues in the CDR3.

This clone showed up just a few times. The chain couples TRBV5-4 to TRBJ1-4, with D possibly matching TRBD1 (5 bases). CDR1 SGHNT and CDR2 YYREEE come from the germline V gene (reference sequence). The CDR3 has 17 amino acids. V was shortened by 2 bases and J by 1 base, with 15 bases between the two germline ends. In DNA form, the CDR3 reads TGTGCCAGCAGCTTTGGGGCTCGTGGGGGAACTAATGAAAAACTGTTTTTT. Protein sequence: CASSFGARGGTNEKLFF.

The chain links TRBV12-3 or TRBV12-4 to TRBJ1-1; D gene unclear. This CDR3 contains 13 residues. V was clipped by 2 bases and J by 1 base, with 5 bases between them. CDR3 protein: CASSLRRNTEAFF. The CDR3 DNA follows: TGTGCCAGCAGTTTAAGGCGGAACACTGAAGCTTTCTTT.

This clone has a single count. This chain links TRBV5-4 with TRBJ1-2; 7 bases match TRBD1. CDR1 is SGHNT, CDR2 YYREEE, per germline (reference sequence). The CDR3 sequence is 17 residues long. The trim removed 4 bases at V and 8 bases at J, leaving 20 bases unmatched. The CDR3 DNA reads TGTGCCAGCAGCCCGGGGGGCGAGAGACAGGGTAGCAGCGGCTACACCTTC. Its translation: CASSPGGERQGSSGYTF.

J is TRBJ1-2 and V is TRBV19; D is ambiguous. The length of the CDR3 is 17 residues. CDR1 LNHDA and CDR2 SQIVND come from the germline V gene (reference sequence). Trimming shortened V by 2 bases and J by 0 bases, and 16 bases separated the two germline ends. CDR3 in amino acids: CASSISDILNPNYGYTF. The CDR3 DNA reads as TGTGCCAGTAGTATAAGCGATATTCTTAATCCTAACTATGGCTACACCTTC. Full variable domain (remainder filled in from reference TRBV19 and TRBJ1-2): DGGITQSPKYLFRKEGQNVTLSCEQNLNHDAMYWYRQDPGQGLRLIYYSQIVNDFQKGDIAEGYSVSREKKESFPLTVTSAQKNPTAFYLCASSISDILNPNYGYTFGSGTRLTVV.

This sequence joins TRBV29-1 and TRBJ2-7; 10 positions match TRBD1. The CDR3 sequence is 14 residues long. Germline trimming cut 4 bases from V and 2 bases from J; bases unmatched to any gene: 5. Germline CDR1 is SQVTM and CDR2 is ANQGSEA. The DNA for the CDR3 is TGCAGCGTTGGCCGGGACAGGGGCACCTACGAGCAGTACTTC. Protein: CSVGRDRGTYEQYF.

The chain uses TRBV7-3 and TRBJ2-3; 7 bases line up with TRBD1. V lost 2 bases to trimming and J lost 1 base; unmatched junction nucleotides: 3. This CDR3 spans 15 amino acids. CDR1 is SGHTA and CDR2 is FQGTGA in the germline V gene. This CDR3 reads CASSLETGRTDTQYF. In DNA form, the CDR3 reads TGTGCCAGCAGCTTAGAGACAGGGCGCACAGATACGCAGTATTTT.

The genes are TRBV6-2 or TRBV6-3 and TRBJ1-5; D remains ambiguous. V shed 5 bases and J shed 2 bases, with 13 bases lying between them. Germline V gene data show CDR1 as MNHEY and CDR2 as SVGEGT. The CDR3 length is 15 residues. CDR3 sequence (DNA): TGTGCCAGCAGTGCCCCACAATTGGGCAATCAGCCCCAGCATTTT. Translated, it gives CASSAPQLGNQPQHF.

The rearrangement joins TRBV10-3 to TRBJ2-2; 10 nucleotides align to TRBD2. The J segment lost 2 bases and the V segment lost 11 bases, leaving 5 bases of the junction unmatched. The CDR3 length is 14 residues. CDR1 ENHRY and CDR2 SYGVKD come from the germline V gene. Here the CDR3 reads CALRTSGNTGELFF. In DNA, the CDR3 is TGTGCCCTACGGACTAGCGGAAACACCGGGGAGCTGTTTTTT.

The chain carries TRBV2 and TRBJ2-3, with 9 bases matching TRBD2. Trimming took 11 bases from V and 4 from J; bases not matched to a gene: 10. Germline CDR1 SNHLY, CDR2 FYNNEI. This CDR3 has 14 amino acids. The CDR3, as DNA: TGTGCCCTCGGACTAGCGTCCGAGGCAGATACGCAGTATTTT. This codes for CALGLASEADTQYF.

The chain joins TRBV6-1 to TRBJ1-1; TRBD1 might be the D (6 bases). Germline loops: CDR1 MNHNS, CDR2 SASEGT. The length of the CDR3 is 13 residues. Trimming shortened V by 2 bases and J by 11 bases, and 15 bases separated the two germline ends. In DNA form, the CDR3 reads TGTGCCAGCAGTGAACCATGGAGGGGGGTTGCTTTCTTT. The encoded protein is CASSEPWRGVAFF.

V is TRBV12-3 or TRBV12-4 and J is TRBJ2-7; D gene uncertain. The V end was cut by 7 bases, the J end by 6 bases, with 13 bases between. The CDR3 is 12 amino acids. The chain's CDR3 is CASKVGSGEQYF. DNA for the CDR3: TGTGCCAGCAAGGTCGGCTCAGGCGAGCAGTACTTC.

This clone was seen a handful of times. The V and J genes are TRBV7-8 and TRBJ2-3; D possibly corresponds to TRBD2 (6 bases). The CDR3 is 17 residues long. Germline values: CDR1 SGHVS, CDR2 FQNEAQ. V lost 2 bases and J 2 bases, leaving 17 bases between the germline ends. CDR3 in DNA: TGTGCCAGCAGCTTAATCTCTAGCGTACGGCTCACAGATACGCAGTATTTT. This codes for CASSLISSVRLTDTQYF. Together with reference TRBV7-8 and TRBJ2-3, the CDR3 gives the full variable domain: GAGVSQSPRYKVAKRGQDVALRCDPISGHVSLFWYQQALGQGPEFLTYFQNEAQLDKSGLPSDRFFAERPEGSVSTLKIQRTQQEDSAVYLCASSLISSVRLTDTQYFGPGTRLTVL.

The chain has TRBV5-6 and TRBJ2-1, with D perhaps being TRBD1 or TRBD2 (5 bases each). V was pared by 0 bases and J by 9 bases, with 10 bases between. CDR3 length equals 13 residues. From germline, CDR1 is SGHDT and CDR2 YYEEEE. The CDR3 sequence: CASSLVRGSEQFF. The CDR3 DNA follows: TGTGCCAGCAGCTTGGTACGGGGCAGTGAGCAGTTCTTC.

V and J are TRBV15 and TRBJ2-1, with 10 nucleotides matching TRBD2. Trimming at V came to 1 base and at J to 5 bases, leaving 8 bases not matched to a gene. Germline V gene data show CDR1 as LNHNV and CDR2 as YYDKDF (reference sequence). This CDR3 spans 17 amino acids. The CDR3 protein is CATSRVQGLALDNEQFF. The CDR3 region has the DNA TGTGCCACCAGCAGAGTGCAGGGACTAGCGCTAGACAATGAGCAGTTCTTC.

This chain links TRBV19 with TRBJ2-5; D gene uncertain. The CDR3 totals 13 residues. V gave up 5 bases and J gave up 1 base, with 8 bases separating them. Germline V lookup: CDR1 LNHDA, CDR2 SQIVND (reference sequence). In DNA, the CDR3 is TGTGCCAGTAGTCTGGGGTTCCAAGAGACCCAGTACTTC. This gives the protein CASSLGFQETQYF.